This is a list of T cell receptor beta chains from one sample in a study of regulatory T cells in long-lasting Graves disease. TCRdb independently ran MiXCR on the multiplex PCR reads; one entry per CDR3 protein. The sample carries approximately 350,000 distinct CDR3 sequences, over 15% recorded once. The same data also went into a second study, on T cells in Graves' hyperthyroidism and ophthalmopathy.

The sequencing here drew on peripheral blood mononuclear cells (PBMCs), taken at new diagnosis, from a patient treated with antithyroid drugs. These receptor sequences come from a man in his forties or fifties with Graves disease. CDR3s include the opening cysteine and the closing phenylalanine or tryptophan. A D gene is named only where the DNA matches it firmly. Clone size, where shown, is once, few, many, or a class for clones that have expanded.

d_call	clone_size	v_call	j_call	cdr3_aa	cdr3_nt
TRBD1	few	TRBV4-1	TRBJ2-4	CASSHPTGPRAKNIQYF	TGCGCCAGCAGCCACCCGACAGGGCCGAGAGCCAAAAACATTCAGTACTTC
TRBD2	few	TRBV29-1	TRBJ2-5	CSYGTSGDFQETQYF	TGCAGCTATGGGACTAGCGGGGACTTCCAAGAGACCCAGTACTTC
.	many	TRBV20-1	TRBJ1-5	CSARGPGAVQPQHF	TGCAGTGCTAGAGGGCCCGGAGCGGTTCAGCCCCAGCATTTT
.	many	TRBV30	TRBJ1-4	CAWSTGSGVEKLFF	TGTGCCTGGAGTACAGGGTCGGGAGTTGAAAAACTGTTTTTT
.	.	TRBV11-3	TRBJ2-5	CASSTFALQETQYF	TGTGCCAGCAGCACATTCGCGTTACAAGAGACCCAGTACTTC
.	few	TRBV5-1	TRBJ1-4	CASSWSGEKLFF	TGCGCCAGCAGCTGGTCCGGGGAAAAACTGTTTTTT
TRBD2	.	TRBV3-1	TRBJ2-5	CASSQDWASGGQETQYF	TGTGCCAGCAGCCAAGATTGGGCTAGCGGCGGCCAAGAGACCCAGTACTTC
.	many	TRBV28	TRBJ2-1	CASSLSALGWGNEQFF	TGTGCCAGCAGTTTAAGTGCCCTGGGATGGGGCAATGAGCAGTTCTTC
.	many	TRBV12-3/TRBV12-4	TRBJ2-4	CASSLFVGDIQYF	TGTGCCAGCAGTTTATTTGTGGGGGACATTCAGTACTTC
.	.	TRBV6-1	TRBJ2-3	CASSGLGPTSTDTQYF	TGTGCCAGCAGTGGCCTAGGGCCCACCAGCACAGATACGCAGTATTTT
.	many	TRBV7-8	TRBJ2-3	CASGAFSGTDTQYF	TGTGCCAGCGGCGCCTTTAGCGGCACAGATACGCAGTATTTT
.	many	TRBV6-1	TRBJ2-3	CASRLRDPTDTQYF	TGTGCCAGCAGACTCCGGGACCCCACAGATACGCAGTATTTT
.	many	TRBV3-1	TRBJ2-6	CASSRVGTGANVLTF	TGTGCCAGCAGCCGCGTCGGGACTGGGGCCAACGTCCTGACTTTC
.	many	TRBV5-4	TRBJ2-1	CASSWVADNEQFF	TGTGCCAGCAGTTGGGTAGCCGACAATGAGCAGTTCTTC
TRBD2	many	TRBV11-3	TRBJ2-2	CASSSLAGTKGELFF	TGTGCCAGCAGCTCACTAGCGGGGACCAAGGGGGAGCTGTTTTTT
.	few	TRBV5-1	TRBJ2-5	CASSFERVKTQYF	TGCGCCAGCAGCTTCGAAAGGGTGAAGACCCAGTACTTC
TRBD1	many	TRBV12-3/TRBV12-4	TRBJ2-1	CASSLKGQGAVASSYNEQFF	TGTGCCAGCAGTTTAAAGGGACAGGGGGCTGTGGCGAGCTCCTACAATGAGCAGTTCTTC
.	many	TRBV19	TRBJ1-1	CASSINGQPNTEAFF	TGTGCCAGTAGTATTAATGGACAGCCGAACACTGAAGCTTTCTTT
.	few	TRBV7-8	TRBJ1-3	CASSTQGGPGNTIYF	TGTGCCAGCAGTACACAGGGTGGCCCTGGAAACACCATATATTTT
.	few	TRBV5-1	TRBJ2-1	CASSRTTNYNEQFF	TGCGCCAGCAGCCGCACGACGAACTACAATGAGCAGTTCTTC
TRBD2	many	TRBV29-1	TRBJ2-1	CSVEDRTATLAGGPPEQFF	TGCAGCGTTGAAGACCGGACAGCCACACTAGCGGGGGGACCTCCCGAGCAGTTCTTC
.	many	TRBV11-1	TRBJ2-3	CASSLGAQRGTDTQYF	TGTGCCAGCAGCTTAGGGGCCCAGCGGGGCACAGATACGCAGTATTTT
TRBD2	.	TRBV28	TRBJ2-5	CASSSAGGTEETQYF	TGTGCCAGCAGCTCAGCGGGGGGTACTGAAGAGACCCAGTACTTC
.	.	TRBV7-3	TRBJ2-3	CASSIGDTQYF	TGTGCCAGCAGCATTGGGGATACGCAGTATTTT
.	few	TRBV28	TRBJ2-7	CASKISGRSYEQYF	TGTGCCAGCAAAATATCGGGACGGTCCTACGAGCAGTACTTC
TRBD2	many	TRBV5-1	TRBJ2-3	CASSLVRLAGATDTQYF	TGCGCCAGCAGCTTGGTCCGACTAGCGGGGGCTACAGATACGCAGTATTTT
.	.	TRBV20-1	TRBJ2-7	CSARATLGSSYEQYF	TGCAGTGCTAGAGCCACCCTTGGGAGCTCCTACGAGCAGTACTTC
TRBD2	many	TRBV20-1	TRBJ2-7	CSAVLSGGHYEQYF	TGCAGTGCTGTACTTAGCGGGGGCCACTACGAGCAGTACTTC
TRBD1	many	TRBV2	TRBJ2-2	CASTGGVGTGELFF	TGTGCCAGCACAGGGGGTGTGGGCACCGGGGAGCTGTTTTTT
.	many	TRBV5-1	TRBJ1-4	CASSPVDEDPNEKLFF	TGCGCCAGCAGCCCGGTCGATGAAGACCCCAATGAAAAACTGTTTTTT
TRBD2	few	TRBV30	TRBJ2-1	CAWRLRGTHNEQFF	TGTGCCTGGAGGCTGCGGGGGACCCATAATGAGCAGTTCTTC
.	few	TRBV6-1	TRBJ2-2	CASSLDRRGTGELFF	TGTGCCAGCAGCTTGGACAGGCGGGGCACCGGGGAGCTGTTTTTT
.	many	TRBV7-2	TRBJ1-6	CASSSPLGASSYNSPLHF	TGTGCCAGCAGCTCACCCCTGGGGGCAAGCTCCTATAATTCACCCCTCCACTTT
TRBD1	many	TRBV15	TRBJ1-4	CATSRTRTGANEKLFF	TGTGCCACCAGCAGAACCAGGACAGGGGCTAATGAAAAACTGTTTTTT
.	many	TRBV5-1	TRBJ2-7	CASSLVPIYEQYF	TGCGCCAGCAGCTTGGTCCCGATCTACGAGCAGTACTTC
.	many	TRBV27	TRBJ1-5	CATARIGSNSNQPQHF	TGTGCCACCGCCAGGATTGGGTCAAATAGCAATCAGCCCCAGCATTTT
.	many	TRBV7-8	TRBJ1-1	CASSLGRAMAFF	TGTGCCAGCAGCTTGGGGAGGGCAATGGCTTTCTTT
TRBD1	.	TRBV7-7	TRBJ2-3	CASSLRQGSLNTQYF	TGTGCCAGCAGCCTACGACAGGGGTCCTTAAATACGCAGTATTTT
.	many	TRBV2	TRBJ2-5	CASSETGTFQETQYF	TGTGCCAGCAGTGAAACCGGGACATTCCAAGAGACCCAGTACTTC
TRBD1	few	TRBV20-1	TRBJ2-3	CSARDSMGQGALGTDTQYF	TGCAGTGCTAGAGATAGCATGGGACAGGGGGCATTGGGCACAGATACGCAGTATTTT
.	.	TRBV30	TRBJ2-3	CACPDGISQYF	TGTGCCTGCCCAGACGGAATTTCGCAGTATTTT
.	.	TRBV5-1	TRBJ2-3	CASGRVTPTDTQYF	TGCGCCAGCGGTCGTGTCACCCCTACAGATACGCAGTATTTT
.	.	TRBV28	TRBJ2-7	CASSRVSYEQYF	TGTGCCAGCAGCCGGGTCTCCTACGAGCAGTACTTC
TRBD2	many	TRBV6-1	TRBJ2-4	CASSRDGLVKYF	TGTGCCAGCAGCCGAGACGGACTAGTCAAATACTTC
.	few	TRBV5-1	TRBJ1-5	CASSQTVNQPQHF	TGCGCCAGCAGCCAGACAGTTAATCAGCCCCAGCATTTT
TRBD1	.	TRBV18	TRBJ2-6	CASSPSGGAGSGANVLTF	TGTGCCAGCTCACCATCAGGGGGCGCGGGCTCTGGGGCCAACGTCCTGACTTTC
.	many	TRBV7-2	TRBJ1-3	CASSLAQIRGTGNTIYF	TGTGCCAGCAGCTTAGCGCAGATCCGCGGAACTGGAAACACCATATATTTT
.	few	TRBV5-4	TRBJ2-7	CASSLGGLGYEQYF	TGTGCCAGCAGCTTGGGAGGGTTGGGCTACGAGCAGTACTTC
.	.	TRBV6-5	TRBJ1-1	CASSYHLGPRAFF	TGTGCCAGCAGTTACCACCTAGGACCGCGAGCTTTCTTT
TRBD1	many	TRBV28	TRBJ1-6	CASSSGQGGFTYNSPLHF	TGTGCCAGCAGCTCGGGACAGGGGGGGTTTACCTATAATTCACCCCTCCACTTT
.	.	TRBV11-2	TRBJ2-4	CASSQFVTARNEQYF	TGTGCCAGCAGCCAATTCGTGACAGCCCGCAATGAGCAGTACTTC
TRBD2	few	TRBV7-9	TRBJ2-2	CASSRLARNTGELFF	TGTGCCAGCAGCCGACTAGCGAGAAACACCGGGGAGCTGTTTTTT
TRBD1	many	TRBV12-3/TRBV12-4	TRBJ2-7	CASSLARGQGTYEQYF	TGTGCCAGCAGTTTAGCGCGGGGACAGGGGACCTACGAGCAGTACTTC
.	many	TRBV2	TRBJ2-1	CASSVGEQFF	TGTGCCAGCAGTGTGGGAGAGCAGTTCTTC
TRBD1	.	TRBV11-2	TRBJ1-5	CASSYNTGDGQPQHF	TGTGCCAGCAGCTACAATACAGGGGATGGTCAGCCCCAGCATTTT
.	few	TRBV4-1	TRBJ1-3	CASSLDLGAGNTIYF	TGCGCCAGCAGCCTCGATTTAGGGGCTGGAAACACCATATATTTT
.	many	TRBV27	TRBJ1-2	CASSLKVNYGYTF	TGTGCCAGCAGTTTGAAGGTTAACTATGGCTACACCTTC